This paragraph covers one T cell receptor (beta chain) sequence. The antigen it recognizes is unknown. Nothing much larger sits one base from this clone, and base qualities are not available. The data derive from a study of shared clonotypes between healthy human individuals (TCRdb year 2020). Regarding the complete study: A couple of women and a few men aged 18 to 49 years were included in the cohort. For each donor, CD4 naive and CD4 memory were each given three plates, CD8 naive was given two plates, and CD8 memory was given one plate. The study deeply sequenced blood TCR repertoires of about five healthy adults to estimate repertoire size and the extent of clonotype sharing between individuals. Different laboratories and diverse techniques were used to prepare libraries and sequence TCR repertoires, to increase sequencing depth and limit assay-specific biases. Per donor, leukapheresis produced somewhere between about 0.85 and 10 billion PBMCs.

The donors were healthy, HIV-negative adults with no recently reported acute infections or vaccinations. Every donor was a Caucasian adult residing in Nashville, Tennessee, USA. CD4+ T cells were enriched by magnetic negative selection, after which naive cells were positively selected on CD45RA and the negative fraction was taken as the memory subset. Blood was obtained by leukapheresis, after which PBMCs were separated by Ficoll-Histopaque density gradient centrifugation and cryopreserved in liquid nitrogen vapor phase. Purity and quantity of every magnetically sorted T cell population were checked by analytical flow cytometry. Genomic DNA was isolated from each sorted fraction and quantified by UV absorbance on a Nanodrop 2000c. Study-level results and caveats: Only blood was sampled, and tissue TCR repertoires likely differ from those in blood. Because the study included only a small number of donors, the genetic and exposure-history diversity represented was limited. Incomplete sequencing was indicated by rarefaction of sorted-subset datasets, despite the large sequencing depth. About 4.5% of naive CD4, roughly 3.5% of naive CD8, approximately 2% of memory CD4, and around 0.4% of memory CD8 clonotypes were shared across several donors. Estimated clonotype richness was generally larger for naive than for memory subsets. Pairwise subsampling indicated that sequencing depth was expected to affect the degree of clonotype sharing among donors. Compared with non-shared clonotypes, clonotypes shared by all four sorted-subset donors had higher generation probabilities.

Trimming takes 2 bases from V and 11 bases from J, and the germline ends sit 10 bases apart. Taken from the germline V gene, the CDR1 and CDR2 loops are SNHLY and FYNNEI. Its CDR3 holds 12 amino acids, cysteine through phenylalanine. The sequence is cut down to CDR3 DNA, 36 bases in frame from base 1. TCR CDR3 regions were amplified from genomic DNA by multiplex PCR using the deep immunoSEQ assay. Extracted genomic DNA from each cell subset was distributed evenly across all wells of several immunoSEQ 96-well plates, and each plate was treated as a replicate. For sorted subsets, each replicate PCR was loaded with roughly 200 ng genomic DNA, equivalent to 30,000 or so T cell genomes. Purified libraries were quantified with a Qubit 3.0 fluorometer, sized on a Bioanalyzer 2100, and re-quantified with the KAPA Library Quantification kit. Each immunoSEQ 96-well plate was sequenced on its own single-read 150-cycle Illumina NextSeq 550 flow cell. The authors' pipeline ran thus. The immunoSEQ output contained only junctional sequences without quality scores, so filtering could not match that applied to full-length reads. To assign V/J genes and CDR3, sequences were annotated using PyIR, a Python wrapper for IgBLAST v1.9, with IMGT germline references. Reads were removed for weak V/J assignments (E-value above 1e-6), missing CDR3, stop codons, out-of-frame junctions, or ambiguous translated residues. V3J clonotypes were defined by identical inferred V gene, J gene, and CDR3 amino acid sequence. Percentage overlap between repertoires was calculated by dividing the number of shared unique clonotypes by the size of the smaller repertoire. Richness of each repertoire was evaluated using RTK rarefaction, the Chao1 estimator, and Recon v2.1 estimates of unobserved clonotypes. OLGA was used to compute generation probabilities for all TCRbeta clonotypes that the gDNA method yielded from a handful of donors. The table comes from immuneACCESS by way of TCRdb, which keeps in-frame sequences with V and J called. Part of the clones is missing from these tables; in studies checked, under half for an unresolved V gene and the rest for unknown reasons. Clonal size and the V and J genes are those of that table, whereas D and trimming came from the DNA. The sample includes fewer than 400,000 clones, with approximately 79% observed a single time. In total, the top ten clones hold about a tenth of the sample.

This sequence originates from a young man in good health. Here the chain combines TRBV2 and TRBJ1-5; too little of a D gene remains to name it. Sequencing was carried out using memory CD4+ T cells sorted from blood. This specimen's cell subset or site label, interpreted: CD45RA-negative fraction. The bases are TGTGCCAGCAGTGAATCCTACATGGCCCAGCATTTT. Its protein is CASSESYMAQHF.